The sequence of this T cell receptor beta chain was determined in a study of T cell changes during pregnancy in multiple sclerosis. Germline V gives CDR1 LNHNV, CDR2 YYDKDF (reference sequence). The CDR3 is 17 amino acids. The trim removed 4 bases at V and 5 bases at J, leaving 12 bases unmatched. Sequenced by immunoSEQ multiplex PCR; TCRdb stores in-frame clones only, minus some. The profile shows roughly 64,000 clones, approximately 96% of them singletons. The gene calls are TRBV15 and TRBJ1-4; 8 bases match TRBD1. The TCR comes from a female donor with multiple sclerosis, enrolled in a pregnancy study. The specimen was CD8+ T cells from peripheral blood mononuclear cells, collected after pregnancy. The CDR3 nucleotides are TGTGCCACCAGCACTTATGGACCCACAGGGGGAAATGAAAAACTGTTTTTT. This sequence encodes CATSTYGPTGGNEKLFF.